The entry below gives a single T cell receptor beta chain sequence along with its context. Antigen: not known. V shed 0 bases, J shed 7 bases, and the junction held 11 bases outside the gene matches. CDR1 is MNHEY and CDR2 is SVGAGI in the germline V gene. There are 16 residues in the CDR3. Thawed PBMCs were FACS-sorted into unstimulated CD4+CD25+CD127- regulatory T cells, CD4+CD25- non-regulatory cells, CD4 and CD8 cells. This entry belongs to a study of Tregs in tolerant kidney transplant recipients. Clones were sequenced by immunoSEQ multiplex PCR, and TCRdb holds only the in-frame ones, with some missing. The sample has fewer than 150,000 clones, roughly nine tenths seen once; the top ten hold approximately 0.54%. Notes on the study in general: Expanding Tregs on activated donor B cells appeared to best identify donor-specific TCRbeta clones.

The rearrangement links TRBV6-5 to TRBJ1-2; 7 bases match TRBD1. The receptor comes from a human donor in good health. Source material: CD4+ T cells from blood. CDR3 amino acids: CASSYSVQTGLSGYTF. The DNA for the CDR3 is TGTGCCAGCAGTTACTCGGTCCAGACAGGGCTTAGTGGCTACACCTTC.